A single sample is the source of the 25 T cell receptor beta chains below, sequenced in a study of OX40 agonist ivuxolimab in advanced cancers. TCRdb keeps only in-frame clones here, not all; method: immunoSEQ multiplex PCR. The table has tens of thousands of clones, more than 85% seen once. This sample comprised CD4+ or CD8+ T cells sorted from blood, obtained in a trial of the OX40 agonist ivuxolimab. The receptors shown here come from an adult with an advanced solid tumor such as melanoma, head and neck, liver or kidney cancer.

The chain combines TRBV5-1 with TRBJ1-3; tentatively, D is TRBD1 (5 bases). CDR3 length equals 16 residues. Trimming took off 0 bases at V and 0 bases at J, with 10 bases between the two ends. CDR1 is SGHRS and CDR2 is YFSETQ in the germline V gene. CDR3 sequence (DNA): TGCGCCAGCAGCTTGGGGGGCAGTGACTCTGGAAACACCATATATTTT. This translates into CASSLGGSDSGNTIYF.

This clone was found once. This chain connects TRBV7-3 to TRBJ2-5, with 10 bases lining up with TRBD2. Trimming at V came to 1 base and at J to 5 bases, leaving 7 bases not matched to a gene. The V gene's germline CDR1 is SGHTA and CDR2 FQGTGA. The CDR3 has 16 residues. This CDR3 is CASSLIASGGAETQYF. CDR3 DNA: TGTGCCAGCAGCTTAATTGCCAGCGGGGGGGCGGAGACCCAGTACTTC.

The chain is built from TRBV19 and TRBJ2-7, with D possibly TRBD2 on 5 matching bases. Trimming took 1 base from V and 8 from J, leaving 18 bases between them. CDR3 length: 15 amino acids. Germline V gene sequence: CDR1 LNHDA, CDR2 SQIVND (reference sequence). CDR3 nucleotide sequence: TGTGCCAGTAGTATAGGGACGGTGTGGGAGAACCAGCAGTACTTC. Residues: CASSIGTVWENQQYF.

The rearrangement joins TRBV7-2 to TRBJ2-7; the match to TRBD2 covers 15 bases. Looked up from germline, CDR1 is SGHTA and CDR2 is FQGNSA. Germline trimming cut 3 bases from V and 4 bases from J; bases unmatched to any gene: 1. The CDR3 has 15 residues. In DNA, the CDR3 is TGTGCCAGCAGCTTGGGACTAGCGGGAGGTTACGAGCAGTACTTC. Residues: CASSLGLAGGYEQYF.

The rearrangement joins TRBV2 to TRBJ1-2; D unresolved. The CDR3 sequence is 12 residues long. Germline V gene data show CDR1 as SNHLY and CDR2 as FYNNEI. Trimming shortened V by 1 base and J by 7 bases, and 7 bases separated the two germline ends. CDR3: CASSEDLAGYTF. CDR3 DNA sequence: TGTGCCAGCAGTGAAGATCTTGCTGGCTACACCTTC.

This clone was observed once. The chain links TRBV6-6 to TRBJ1-1; D uncertain. The CDR3 extends over 13 amino acids. From germline, CDR1 is MNHNY and CDR2 SVGAGI (reference sequence). Trimming removed 8 bases at V and 7 bases at J, with 17 bases between. CDR3 residues: CASQGGVVLEAFF. Written as DNA, the CDR3 is TGTGCCAGCCAAGGCGGTGTCGTTCTTGAAGCTTTCTTT.

The CDR3 here is CAISESATPAETQYF. Written as DNA, the CDR3 is TGTGCCATCAGTGAGTCGGCAACCCCCGCAGAGACCCAGTACTTC. The genes are TRBV10-3 and TRBJ2-5, with D uncertain. This CDR3 comprises 15 residues. Germline lookup yields CDR1 ENHRY and CDR2 SYGVKD. Deletions cut 0 bases from V and 4 bases from J, with 12 bases between.

The V and J genes are TRBV2 and TRBJ2-2; 9 nucleotides agree with TRBD2. Looked up from germline, CDR1 is SNHLY and CDR2 is FYNNEI. The V and J ends lost 7 bases and 0 bases, in that order; junction bases with no gene match: 3. The CDR3 consists of 15 residues. The CDR3 sequence is CASTLAGPNTGELFF. The CDR3 nucleotides read TGTGCCAGCACACTAGCGGGTCCGAACACCGGGGAGCTGTTTTTT. Complete variable domain (other parts from reference TRBV2 and TRBJ2-2): EPEVTQTPSHQVTQMGQEVILRCVPISNHLYFYWYRQILGQKVEFLVSFYNNEISEKSEIFDDQFSVERPDGSNFTLKIRSTKLEDSAMYFCASTLAGPNTGELFFGEGSRLTVL.

The genes are TRBV28 and TRBJ1-5; 11 bases fit TRBD1. Trimming took 3 bases from V and 6 from J; bases not matched to a gene: 4. This CDR3 region has 15 residues. Germline V CDR1 and CDR2: MDHEN, SYDVKM. The CDR3 region is CASSLPDRGLQPQHF. As DNA, the CDR3 is TGTGCCAGCAGTTTGCCGGACAGGGGGCTTCAGCCCCAGCATTTT.

This sequence joins TRBV18 and TRBJ1-2, with TRBD1 matching 11 bases. This CDR3 is built from 14 residues. Germline V gene sequence: CDR1 KGHSH, CDR2 LQKENI. With 5 bases clipped from V and 5 bases from J, the junction kept 4 bases outside the gene matches. The CDR3 spells CASSTGTGGYGYTF. In DNA, the CDR3 is TGTGCCAGCTCAACCGGGACAGGGGGATATGGCTACACCTTC.

This rearrangement joins TRBV6-5 to TRBJ1-2; D is undetermined. This CDR3 contains 11 residues. V lost 2 bases, J lost 6 bases, and 4 bases lay in between. Germline-derived CDR1 and CDR2 are MNHEY and SVGAGI. The DNA of the CDR3 is TGTGCCAGCAGTTACGGGGATGGCTACACCTTC. This encodes CASSYGDGYTF.

The rearrangement links TRBV28 to TRBJ2-3; TRBD2 might be the D (7 bases). From germline, CDR1 is MDHEN and CDR2 SYDVKM. CDR3 length: 17 residues. Trimming pared 3 bases from V and 4 bases from J, leaving 20 bases between. The CDR3: CASSLGGLSLAADTQYF. The DNA for the CDR3 is TGTGCCAGCAGTTTGGGGGGGCTCTCCCTAGCGGCAGATACGCAGTATTTT.

The genes are TRBV10-3 and TRBJ2-1; the match to TRBD2 covers 15 bases. J gave up 10 bases and V 6 bases, and 4 bases lay outside the gene matches. The CDR3 is 14 residues long. Looked up from germline, CDR1 is ENHRY and CDR2 is SYGVKD. Here the CDR3 reads CAISLGTSGREQFF. The CDR3 DNA follows: TGTGCCATCAGCCTAGGGACTAGCGGGAGGGAGCAGTTCTTC.

About this clone: The sample holds other DNA sequences that translate to the same CDR3. This chain uses TRBV5-1 with TRBJ1-1, with unresolved D. CDR1 and CDR2 from the germline V gene are SGHRS and YFSETQ. V gave up 0 bases and J gave up 2 bases, with 8 bases separating them. This CDR3 is built from 14 residues. The CDR3 reads CASSLDPRNTEAFF. The DNA for the CDR3 is TGCGCCAGCAGCTTGGACCCCAGAAACACTGAAGCTTTCTTT.

Note on this clone: An end of the junction differs from the germline gene, which may be a read error. The identical CDR3 is also encoded by other nucleotide sequences in the sample. The chain combines TRBV9 with TRBJ2-7; maybe TRBD1 (6 bases). The germline gives CDR1 SGDLS, CDR2 YYNGEE. The CDR3 covers 14 residues. As DNA, the CDR3 is TGTGCCAGCAGCCCCCTTTCCACAGGGCGCGAGCAGTACTTT. It translates to CASSPLSTGREQYF.

This clone was seen just once. This sequence joins TRBV5-8 and TRBJ1-3, with TRBD1 as a possible D gene (5 bases). V lost 3 bases, J lost 4 bases, and 11 bases lay in between. This CDR3 contains 14 residues. Germline CDR1 reads SGHTS; CDR2 reads YDEGEE. The CDR3 loop reads CASSWDRDGNTIYF. CDR3 in DNA: TGTGCCAGCAGCTGGGATAGGGACGGAAACACCATATATTTT.

This chain links TRBV2 with TRBJ1-4, with 8 positions matching TRBD1. With V trimmed by 4 bases and J by 8 bases, 6 bases remained unmatched. Germline assignment: CDR1 SNHLY and CDR2 FYNNEI. The CDR3 is made up of 14 amino acids. The CDR3 loop is CASSAHSGGEKLFF. The CDR3 DNA follows: TGTGCCAGCAGTGCTCACTCAGGGGGCGAAAAACTGTTTTTT.

The V and J genes are TRBV4-1 and TRBJ1-1; the D is unclear. Looked up from germline, CDR1 is MGHRA and CDR2 is YSYEKL. This CDR3 has 17 amino acids. The germline V and J ends were trimmed by 1 base and 0 bases, with 15 bases remaining between them. Written as DNA, the CDR3 is TGCGCCAGCAGCCAAGGTCCCCAGTTGAGGATGAACACTGAAGCTTTCTTT. Protein product: CASSQGPQLRMNTEAFF.

V and J are TRBV2 and TRBJ1-4; TRBD1 aligns across 8 bases. Per germline, CDR1 SNHLY and CDR2 FYNNEI. Trimming at V came to 4 bases and at J to 10 bases, leaving 8 bases not matched to a gene. The CDR3 has 14 residues. For the CDR3, the DNA is TGTGCCAGCAGTGTGGTTGGACAGGGAGGAAAACTGTTTTTT. Its protein is CASSVVGQGGKLFF.

This chain connects TRBV7-9 to TRBJ2-6; D may match TRBD1 or TRBD2 (5 bases each). The CDR3 loop spans 15 amino acids. Germline CDR1 SEHNR, CDR2 FQNEAQ (reference sequence). The ends were cut back, 3 bases at V and 0 bases at J, with 6 bases in the middle. The CDR3 DNA reads TGTGCCAGCAGCTTTGGGGGCTCTGGGGCCAACGTCCTGACTTTC. This gives the protein CASSFGGSGANVLTF. The full variable domain, with the rest looked up from reference TRBV7-9 and TRBJ2-6, is DTGVSQNPRHKITKRGQNVTFRCDPISEHNRLYWYRQTLGQGPEFLTYFQNEAQLEKSRLLSDRFSAERPKGSFSTLEIQRTEQGDSAMYLCASSFGGSGANVLTFGAGSRLTVL.

The J gene is TRBJ2-1, the V gene TRBV12-5; D not resolved. The ends were cut back, 7 bases at V and 1 base at J, with 11 bases in the middle. CDR1 LGHNT and CDR2 FRNRAP come from the germline V gene. The CDR3 has 14 amino acids. DNA for the CDR3: TGTGCTAGTGCCCCGATCGGGTCCTACAATGAGCAGTTCTTC. Translation gives CASAPIGSYNEQFF.

This chain connects TRBV27 to TRBJ1-6; TRBD1 is a possible D gene (6 bases). V was pared by 2 bases and J by 3 bases, with 11 bases between. The CDR3 consists of 16 residues. The germline CDR1 and CDR2 sequences are MNHEY and SMNVEV (reference sequence). The CDR3 reads CASSLGQPNYNSPLHF. CDR3 nucleotide sequence: TGTGCCAGCAGTTTAGGACAGCCCAACTATAATTCACCCCTCCACTTT.

V and J are TRBV9 and TRBJ1-2; D may be TRBD1 (6 bases). Deletions cut 0 bases from V and 4 bases from J, with 10 bases between. Per germline, CDR1 SGDLS and CDR2 YYNGEE. The CDR3 has 14 residues. In DNA, the CDR3 is TGTGCCAGCAGCGTAGGGACAGAACCCTATGGCTACACCTTC. The encoded protein is CASSVGTEPYGYTF.

The J gene is TRBJ2-1, the V gene TRBV7-2; D may be TRBD1 or TRBD2 (6 bases each). V was shortened by 6 bases and J by 7 bases, with 16 bases between the two germline ends. CDR1 is SGHTA and CDR2 is FQGNSA in the germline V gene. CDR3 length equals 14 residues. CDR3 amino acids: CASSRGEYLNEQFF. As DNA, the CDR3 is TGTGCCAGCAGTAGGGGGGAGTACTTGAATGAGCAGTTCTTC.

The chain links TRBV27 to TRBJ2-3; 7 bases fit TRBD1. This CDR3 comprises 14 residues. J gave up 3 bases and V 5 bases, and 5 bases lay outside the gene matches. CDR1 and CDR2 from the germline V gene are MNHEY and SMNVEV (reference sequence). CDR3: CASSPWDRTDTQYF. CDR3 sequence (DNA): TGTGCCAGCAGTCCCTGGGACAGAACAGATACGCAGTATTTT.